The clone carrying this T cell receptor (beta chain) was detected only once. Its matching antigen is unknown. CDR1 MNHEY and CDR2 SMNVEV come from the germline V gene (reference sequence). V shed 8 bases, J shed 6 bases, and the junction held 11 bases outside the gene matches. This CDR3 region has 15 residues. The data were obtained in a study of T cell responses to AZD1222 COVID-19 vaccine. The study's findings and limits: At 160-218 and 743-854, vaccine-associated CD4 TCRs were dominant, and they spanned spike. The study reported that nearly half of spike-specific TCRs target unmutated variant regions.

Clones were sequenced by immunoSEQ multiplex PCR, and TCRdb holds only the in-frame ones, with some missing. The sample shows 250,000 or so clones, over 85% of them seen only once. The chain carries TRBV27 and TRBJ1-5; 9 positions match TRBD1. The clonotype originates from an adult in good health. Material: peripheral blood, obtained on day 0 of AZD1222 vaccination. CDR3 sequence: CASATGGGSFQPQHF. The CDR3 bases are TGTGCCAGCGCCACAGGGGGCGGGTCGTTTCAGCCCCAGCATTTT.